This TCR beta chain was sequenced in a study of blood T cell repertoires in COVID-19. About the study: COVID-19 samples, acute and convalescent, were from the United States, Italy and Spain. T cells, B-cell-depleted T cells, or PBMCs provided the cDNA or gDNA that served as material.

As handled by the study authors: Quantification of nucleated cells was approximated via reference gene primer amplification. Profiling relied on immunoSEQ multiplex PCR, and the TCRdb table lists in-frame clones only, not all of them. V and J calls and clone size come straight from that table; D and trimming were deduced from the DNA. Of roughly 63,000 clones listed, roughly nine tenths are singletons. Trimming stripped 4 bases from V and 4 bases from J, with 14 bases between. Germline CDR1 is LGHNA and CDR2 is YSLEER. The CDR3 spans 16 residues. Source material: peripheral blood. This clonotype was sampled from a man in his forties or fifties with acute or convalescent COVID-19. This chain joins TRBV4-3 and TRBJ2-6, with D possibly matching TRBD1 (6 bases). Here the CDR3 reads CASSLEQGAGANVLTF. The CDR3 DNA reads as TGCGCCAGCAGCCTGGAACAGGGAGCAGGGGCCAACGTCCTGACTTTC.